This T cell receptor (beta chain) is drawn from a study of blood T cell repertoires in COVID-19 (dated by TCRdb to the early 2020s). With respect to the entire study: Collaborator samples came from the United States, Italy and Spain and covered acute and convalescent phases of COVID-19. The prospective study material was composed of cDNA or gDNA derived from T cells, B-cell-depleted T cells, or PBMCs. Subjects who had been exposed to COVID-19, were actively infected with it, or had recovered from it provided the deeply sampled blood TCRbeta repertoires that made up the dataset. Where available, HLA class I and class II types were obtained from metadata supplied by the sample provider rather than from assay-based typing. A de-identified subject ID, COVID-19 status, age in years and sex were almost always included in the sample metadata. The repertoires were released in a freely available public database meant as a resource for research on the immune response to SARS-CoV-2. The samples were drawn from the first 160 participants of the ongoing ImmuneRACE study and from 1,254 subjects provided by 6 global collaborators.

The immunoSEQ Assay, a bias-controlled multiplex PCR, was used to amplify TCRbeta CDR3 regions from genomic DNA. Per the source publication's procedure: Nucleated cell counts per sample were estimated from amplification of reference gene primers within the assay. Sequence reads were collapsed and filtered to measure the absolute abundance of every unique TCRbeta CDR3 rearrangement. For each sample, productive Simpson clonality was calculated as the square root of Simpson's diversity index over productive rearrangements. TCRdb mirrors the immuneACCESS table, restricted to in-frame sequences. Some clones are absent from its copies; in checked studies, under half trace to an unresolved V gene, and the reason for the others is unknown. Clone size and the V and J calls come from that table; the DNA yielded D and trimming. For this sample there are about 27,000 clones; about nine tenths appear just once. Around 2.8% of the sample lies in the top ten.

As regards this clone: No cognate antigen has been identified for it. There are no base qualities to consult, and no much larger clone falls within one base.

Relative to germline, V is 7 bases shorter and J is 0 bases shorter, with 18 bases between their ends. CDR1 MRHNA and CDR2 SNTAGT were looked up in the germline V gene. Counted from cysteine to phenylalanine, this CDR3 has 16 amino acids. The DNA shown is the 48-base CDR3, in frame from base 1. Whole blood was collected in K2EDTA tubes by collaborating institutions according to the institutions' own protocols. Collaborator samples were shipped for TCRbeta analysis as frozen whole blood, isolated PBMCs, or DNA extracted from either sample type. Paper-wide results and their limitations: How much clinical and demographic metadata was included differed by source and by participant, and the metadata was provided uncurated.

Sequenced input: peripheral blood. The receptor was isolated from a human donor in a cohort sampled during active COVID-19. This receptor chain uses TRBV6-4 and TRBJ1-2; D gene: possibly TRBD1, on 6 matching bases. The CDR3 region: CASKPTGDTANYGYTF. At the DNA level, the sequence is TGTGCCAGCAAGCCAACCGGGGACACTGCTAACTATGGCTACACCTTC.